This T cell receptor (beta chain) was identified during a study of blood T cell repertoires in COVID-19. Study-level information: Whether acute or convalescent, the COVID-19 samples came from the United States, Italy and Spain.

The CDR3 spans 14 residues. CDR1 is LGHDT, CDR2 YNNKEL, per germline (reference sequence). The V and J ends lost 1 base and 2 bases respectively, with 8 bases between them. The protocol was immunoSEQ multiplex PCR, while the TCRdb copy is restricted to in-frame clones and leaves out a portion. This sample carries more than 75,000 clones, about 89% of them seen once, and the ten largest clones take less than 3%. The chain carries TRBV3-1 (or the pseudogene TRBV3-2) and TRBJ1-2; perhaps TRBD1 as D (6 bases). The sample taken for sequencing was peripheral blood. The receptor comes from a man aged 45-65 years with COVID-19, enrolled during active disease. The CDR3 loop reads CASSQVDRNYGYTF. CDR3 in DNA: TGTGCCAGCAGCCAAGTGGACAGAAACTATGGCTACACCTTC.